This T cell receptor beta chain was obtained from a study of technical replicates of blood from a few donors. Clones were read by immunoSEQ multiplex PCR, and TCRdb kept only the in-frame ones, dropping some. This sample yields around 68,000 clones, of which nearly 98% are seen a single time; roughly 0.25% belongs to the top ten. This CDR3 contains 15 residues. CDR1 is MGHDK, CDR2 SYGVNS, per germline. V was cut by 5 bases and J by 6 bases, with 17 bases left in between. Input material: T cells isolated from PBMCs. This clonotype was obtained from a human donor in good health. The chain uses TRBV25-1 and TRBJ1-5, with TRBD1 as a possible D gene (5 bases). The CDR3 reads CASSNSEGLPQPQHF. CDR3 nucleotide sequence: TGTGCCAGCAGTAATTCGGAGGGACTTCCTCAGCCCCAGCATTTT.